The 31 T cell receptor beta chains listed next were all sequenced from one sample in a study of breast tumors, draining lymph nodes, adjacent tissues. The lymph nodes were axillary draining lymph nodes from breast cancer patients. Using its own MiXCR run on the multiplex PCR reads, TCRdb lists one record per CDR3 protein. Here the sample spans about 220,000 distinct CDR3 sequences, 30% to 35% being singletons. Sequenced material: axillary lymph node tissue. These receptor sequences come from a female donor with breast cancer. Some clones in this sample may be carry-over from other donors' samples.

This clonotype has only one observation. The junction departs from germline at one end; a sequencing error may be responsible. V and J are TRBV25-1 and TRBJ2-1, with 12 positions matching TRBD1. CDR1 and CDR2 from the germline V gene are MGHDK and SYGVNS. The CDR3 is made up of 15 amino acids. CDR3 nucleotides: TGTGCCGGCAGTGACCTGGGACAGGGGGCTGAGGAGCAGTTCTTC. It encodes CAGSDLGQGAEEQFF.

The V gene is TRBV7-6, the J gene TRBJ2-5; the match to TRBD2 covers 14 bases. J gave up 5 bases and V 5 bases, and 7 bases lay outside the gene matches. The CDR3 totals 16 residues. Germline V gives CDR1 SGHVS, CDR2 FNYEAQ. CDR3 DNA: TGTGCCAGCAGCCAACAGGGACTAGCGGGAGTTGAGACCCAGTACTTC. It is translated as CASSQQGLAGVETQYF.

The chain carries TRBV7-3 and TRBJ2-2; 7 positions match TRBD1. From germline, CDR1 is SGHTA and CDR2 FQGTGA. This CDR3 is 16 amino acids long. V trimming: 5 bases; J trimming: 6 bases; junction bases outside the gene matches: 12. CDR3 DNA sequence: TGTGCCAGCAGCCGTTCGACAGGGAGAGGGGCCGGGGAGCTGTTTTTT. Residues: CASSRSTGRGAGELFF.

This clonotype was found a few times. V gene TRBV10-1 combines with J gene TRBJ2-3, with 7 bases aligning to TRBD2. The ends lost 10 bases at V and 2 bases at J; junction bases unmatched: 15. The CDR3 has 16 amino acids. Germline V lookup: CDR1 WNHNN, CDR2 SYGVQD (reference sequence). As DNA, the CDR3 is TGCGCCACGTGGCGCGCGGGGGTTGAGATCACAGATACGCAGTATTTT. It is translated as CATWRAGVEITDTQYF.

The chain joins TRBV24-1 to TRBJ1-1; D ambiguous. CDR1 is KGHDR, CDR2 SFDVKD, per germline. The CDR3 extends over 13 amino acids. The CDR3 region has the DNA TGTGCTAGAGATTCTCGGGGTAACACTGAAGCTTTCTTT. This sequence encodes CARDSRGNTEAFF.

This clonotype has at least ten counts. The rearrangement uses TRBV10-1 and TRBJ2-3; 8 bases are a match to TRBD1. The CDR3 runs to 15 residues. Looked up from germline, CDR1 is WNHNN and CDR2 is SYGVQD (reference sequence). The ends lost 6 bases at V and 2 bases at J; junction bases unmatched: 7. The CDR3 sequence: CASRETGANTDTQYF. The CDR3 DNA sequence: TGCGCCAGCAGGGAGACAGGGGCCAACACAGATACGCAGTATTTT.

This clonotype has just one count. The chain uses TRBV24-1 and TRBJ2-7; a weak D match, TRBD1 (7 bases). The CDR3 runs to 16 residues. Trimming cost V 3 bases and J 0 bases, with 14 bases left between them. The germline V gene encodes CDR1 KGHDR and CDR2 SFDVKD. The CDR3 here is CATSDTGAGSSYEQYF. The CDR3 bases are TGTGCCACCAGTGATACAGGGGCGGGGTCCTCCTACGAGCAGTACTTC.

This clonotype was recorded at least ten times. This chain joins TRBV11-2 and TRBJ2-5; tentative D call: TRBD1 (5 bases). Germline V gene data show CDR1 as SGHAT and CDR2 as FQNNGV. Trimming removed 1 base from V and 4 bases from J, with 10 bases in between. The CDR3 has 14 amino acids. The CDR3: CASSLATGPETQYF. CDR3 sequence (DNA): TGTGCCAGCAGCTTAGCCACAGGACCAGAGACCCAGTACTTC.

This clonotype came up a few times. This clone may be a read error of a much larger clone one base away. This chain's CDR3 is CASSNRGGWGTGAHVLTF. The CDR3 DNA follows: TGTGCCAGCAGCAATAGGGGGGGTTGGGGTACAGGGGCCCACGTCCTGACTTTC. V gene TRBV7-2 combines with J gene TRBJ2-6; possibly TRBD1 or TRBD2 for D (7 bases each). There are 18 residues in the CDR3. Germline values: CDR1 SGHTA, CDR2 FQGNSA.

The chain has TRBV7-2 and TRBJ1-1; D may be TRBD1 (5 bases). The CDR3 length is 15 residues. Trimming took 6 bases from V and 3 from J, leaving 17 bases between them. CDR1 and CDR2 from the germline V gene are SGHTA and FQGNSA. The CDR3, as DNA: TGTGCCAGCAGTGATCCCGGGGGGGGGTACACTGAAGCTTTCTTT. It is translated as CASSDPGGGYTEAFF.

This clonotype occurred many times. The chain uses TRBV7-9 and TRBJ2-1; 10 bases agree with TRBD1. CDR3 length equals 16 residues. From germline, CDR1 is SEHNR and CDR2 FQNEAQ (reference sequence). V trimming: 6 bases; J trimming: 5 bases; junction bases outside the gene matches: 10. CDR3 amino acids: CASRPPTGGVHNEQFF. The CDR3 region has the DNA TGTGCCAGCAGGCCTCCGACAGGGGGCGTCCACAATGAGCAGTTCTTC.

This clonotype was recorded many times. This chain joins TRBV19 and TRBJ2-7; 9 positions agree with TRBD1. Germline V gene sequence: CDR1 LNHDA, CDR2 SQIVND (reference sequence). The V segment lost 5 bases and the J segment 5 bases; nucleotides outside the gene matches: 4. CDR3 length equals 13 residues. CDR3 residues: CASSLTGGNEQYF. CDR3 sequence (DNA): TGTGCCAGTAGTTTGACAGGGGGGAACGAGCAGTACTTC.

The V and J genes are TRBV12-3 or TRBV12-4 and TRBJ2-1, with TRBD2 matching 12 bases. This CDR3 comprises 15 residues. With V trimmed by 4 bases and J by 5 bases, 3 bases remained unmatched. The CDR3 reads CASSSSGGAHNEQFF. The CDR3 DNA reads as TGTGCCAGCAGTTCTAGCGGGGGGGCCCACAATGAGCAGTTCTTC.

Many counts were recorded for this clonotype. The CDR3 DNA sequence: TGTGCCAGCAGCTACGCGGGGCAGAATCAGCCCCAGCATTTT. It is translated as CASSYAGQNQPQHF. The rearrangement joins TRBV7-9 to TRBJ1-5, with D perhaps matching TRBD1 (5 bases). CDR3 length equals 14 residues. Per the germline V gene, CDR1 is SEHNR and CDR2 is FQNEAQ (reference sequence). The V end lost 4 bases, the J end lost 4 bases, and 11 bases lay between the germline ends.

This clonotype was detected many times. The J gene is TRBJ1-5, the V gene TRBV19; 7 bases map to TRBD1. Germline lookup yields CDR1 LNHDA and CDR2 SQIVND (reference sequence). V was clipped by 7 bases and J by 3 bases; unmatched bases: 6. The CDR3 contains 14 residues. CDR3 nucleotides: TGTGCCAGTACGCTACAGGGGTCCAATCAGCCCCAGCATTTT. It codes for CASTLQGSNQPQHF.

This clonotype showed up many times. V gene TRBV9 combines with J gene TRBJ2-3; D call uncertain. CDR1 is SGDLS, CDR2 YYNGEE, per germline. CDR3 length equals 16 residues. Trimming removed 0 bases from V and 1 base from J, with 12 bases in between. This CDR3 reads CASSVAPSTGTDTQYF. The CDR3 DNA follows: TGTGCCAGCAGCGTAGCACCCTCGACGGGCACAGATACGCAGTATTTT.

A remark on this clonotype: The junction differs from germline at one of its ends, possibly a read error. This rearrangement joins TRBV5-1 to TRBJ1-2, with 8 bases lining up with TRBD1. Germline V gene sequence: CDR1 SGHRS, CDR2 YFSETQ. The CDR3 has 13 residues. The CDR3 spells CASNPDRDYGYTF. In DNA, the CDR3 is TGTGCCAGCAACCCGGACAGGGACTATGGCTACACCTTC.

The sample holds a few counts of this clonotype. A much larger clone differs by one base, so this may be a read error. This likely comes from a read error, as the CDR3 has no conserved phenylalanine or tryptophan at its end. This chain joins TRBV7-8 and TRBJ2-5; D is undetermined. The CDR3 is 14 residues long. Germline V lookup: CDR1 SGHVS, CDR2 FQNEAQ. V lost 5 bases and J lost 0, with 10 bases in between. The CDR3 region has the DNA TGTGCCAGCAGCCGTGGACGGTACCAAGAGACCCAGTACCTC. Amino acid sequence: CASSRGRYQETQYL.

Concerning this clonotype itself: It is unclear where the CDR3 begins or ends on the DNA, so no DNA is shown, and the CDR3 is as TCRdb lists it. J is TRBJ2-7 and V is TRBV2; the D call TRBD2 from the table was never checked on the DNA. The germline V gene has CDR1 SNHLY and CDR2 FYNNEI. With termini counted, the CDR3 has 19 amino acids. CDR3 region: CASSFYICSASGARVEQYF.

The chain recombines TRBV10-3 with TRBJ2-7; maybe TRBD2 (6 bases). The CDR3 runs to 14 residues. Trimming took off 6 bases at V and 0 bases at J, with 12 bases between the two ends. CDR1 and CDR2 (germline): ENHRY, SYGVKD. CDR3: CAISRDFSSYEQYF. The CDR3 nucleotides are TGTGCCATCAGCCGGGACTTCAGCTCCTACGAGCAGTACTTC.

This clonotype occurred once. The rearrangement links TRBV20-1 to TRBJ1-2; D unclear. V was trimmed by 2 bases and J by 2 bases, leaving 12 bases between them. CDR3 length equals 14 residues. Germline assignment: CDR1 DFQATT and CDR2 SNEGSKA (reference sequence). The CDR3 protein is CSARRGETNYGYTF. In DNA, the CDR3 is TGCAGTGCTAGACGGGGAGAGACCAACTATGGCTACACCTTC.

This clonotype occurred many times. The chain has TRBV2 and TRBJ2-2; 13 bases are shared with TRBD2. The germline V gene encodes CDR1 SNHLY and CDR2 FYNNEI. The CDR3 is made up of 16 amino acids. V dropped 4 bases and J dropped 7; count of bases not matched to a gene: 6. The CDR3 DNA reads TGTGCCAGCAGTGGTGGGACTAGCGGGACCGGCGGGGAGCTGTTTTTT. Translation gives CASSGGTSGTGGELFF.

The table lists this clonotype with many counts. This sequence joins TRBV20-1 and TRBJ2-1; D not resolved. Trimming removed 0 bases from V and 9 bases from J, with 12 bases in between. Germline values: CDR1 DFQATT, CDR2 SNEGSKA (reference sequence). The CDR3 has 13 amino acids. CDR3 sequence (DNA): TGCAGTGCTAGAGATCCGACCCGCCGTGAGCAGTTCTTC. Its protein product is CSARDPTRREQFF.

J is TRBJ1-2 and V is TRBV27; no clear D gene. Germline V CDR1 and CDR2: MNHEY, SMNVEV (reference sequence). The CDR3 has 11 amino acids. Trimming took off 8 bases at V and 2 bases at J, with 6 bases between the two ends. CDR3 sequence: CASGPNYGYTF. CDR3 DNA: TGTGCCAGCGGGCCGAACTATGGCTACACCTTC.

This clonotype was counted many times. The chain is built from TRBV12-3 or TRBV12-4 and TRBJ2-2; 10 bases fit TRBD1. This CDR3 is 16 amino acids long. The junction had 9 bases not matched to a gene; V was cut back by 5 bases and J by 6 bases. The CDR3 DNA follows: TGTGCCAGCAGTCTGGGGACAGGGGCGTTCGCCGGGGAGCTGTTTTTT. This gives the protein CASSLGTGAFAGELFF.

This clonotype was counted many times. The chain joins TRBV10-2 to TRBJ2-7, with 8 nucleotides matching TRBD1. The CDR3 is made up of 17 amino acids. Germline lookup yields CDR1 WSHSY and CDR2 SAAADI. The junction had 17 bases not matched to a gene; V was cut back by 8 bases and J by 2 bases. CDR3 coding DNA: TGCGCCAGCCAATGGAAACTGGACAGGGTAATTCCCTACGAGCAGTACTTC. This codes for CASQWKLDRVIPYEQYF.

This clonotype was observed at least ten times. V is TRBV2 and J is TRBJ1-6; 8 bases fit TRBD1. The germline V gene has CDR1 SNHLY and CDR2 FYNNEI. This CDR3 has 15 amino acids. J gave up 7 bases and V 5 bases, and 7 bases lay outside the gene matches. The CDR3 DNA sequence: TGTGCCAGCAGTCCGGACAGGGCCTCAAATTCACCCCTCCACTTT. Amino acid sequence: CASSPDRASNSPLHF.

In its sample, this clonotype was seen many times. The chain carries TRBV6-1 and TRBJ1-2; D is possibly TRBD1 (5 bases). The CDR3 is made up of 14 amino acids. Germline V lookup: CDR1 MNHNS, CDR2 SASEGT. V gave up 3 bases and J gave up 8 bases, with 16 bases separating them. In DNA, the CDR3 is TGTGCCAGCAGTGACCCCCGGCCAGGGCGAGGCTACACCTTC. It translates to CASSDPRPGRGYTF.

The V and J genes are TRBV12-3 or TRBV12-4 and TRBJ2-6, with TRBD1 matching over 9 bases. V lost 8 bases and J lost 4; bases outside the gene matches: 9. The CDR3 covers 16 residues. CDR3 sequence (DNA): TGTGCCAGCGTCGGGACAGGGCGCACCGGGGCCAACGTCCTGACTTTC. Protein product: CASVGTGRTGANVLTF.

This clonotype was seen many times. The chain couples TRBV12-3 or TRBV12-4 to TRBJ1-3; D uncertain. The CDR3 spans 14 residues. V was pared by 3 bases and J by 5 bases, with 11 bases between. The CDR3 sequence is CASSFGRNRNTIYF. As DNA, the CDR3 is TGTGCCAGCAGTTTCGGCAGAAATAGAAACACCATATATTTT.

This clonotype was picked up many times. This chain joins TRBV24-1 and TRBJ2-5, with D maybe TRBD1 (6 bases). There are 13 residues in the CDR3. Germline-derived CDR1 and CDR2 are KGHDR and SFDVKD. V was clipped by 5 bases and J by 5 bases, with 11 bases between them. The CDR3: CATSVSGVETQYF. The CDR3 nucleotides read TGTGCCACCAGTGTTTCAGGGGTTGAGACCCAGTACTTC.